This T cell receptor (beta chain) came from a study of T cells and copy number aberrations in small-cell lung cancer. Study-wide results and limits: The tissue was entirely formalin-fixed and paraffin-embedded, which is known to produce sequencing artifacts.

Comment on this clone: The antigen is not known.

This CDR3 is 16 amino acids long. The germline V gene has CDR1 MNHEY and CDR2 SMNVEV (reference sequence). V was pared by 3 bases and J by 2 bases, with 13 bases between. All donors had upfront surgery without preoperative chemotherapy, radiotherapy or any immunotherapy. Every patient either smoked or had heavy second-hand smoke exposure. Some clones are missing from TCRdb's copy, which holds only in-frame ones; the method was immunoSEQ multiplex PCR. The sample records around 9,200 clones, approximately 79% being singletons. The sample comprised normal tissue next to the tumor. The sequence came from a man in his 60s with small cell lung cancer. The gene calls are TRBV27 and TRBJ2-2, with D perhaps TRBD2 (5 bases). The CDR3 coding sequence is TGTGCCAGCAGTTTGAAGGTCGCGGGTAACACCGGGGAGCTGTTTTTT. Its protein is CASSLKVAGNTGELFF.